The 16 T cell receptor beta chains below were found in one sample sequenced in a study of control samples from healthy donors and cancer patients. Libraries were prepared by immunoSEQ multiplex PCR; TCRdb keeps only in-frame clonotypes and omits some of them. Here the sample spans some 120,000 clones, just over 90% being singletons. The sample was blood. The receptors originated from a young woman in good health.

The CDR3 is CASSQGGGSAGELFF. CDR3 sequence (DNA): TGCGCCAGCAGCCAAGGAGGCGGGAGCGCCGGGGAGCTGTTTTTT. The chain carries TRBV4-3 and TRBJ2-2, with 7 bases identical to TRBD2. J gave up 6 bases and V 1 base, and 5 bases lay outside the gene matches. The length of the CDR3 is 15 residues. Germline loops: CDR1 LGHNA, CDR2 YSLEER.

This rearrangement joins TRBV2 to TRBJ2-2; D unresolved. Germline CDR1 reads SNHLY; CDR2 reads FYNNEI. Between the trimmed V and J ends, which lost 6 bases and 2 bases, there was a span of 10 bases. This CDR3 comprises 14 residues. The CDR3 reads CASSRQDNTGELFF. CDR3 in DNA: TGTGCCAGCAGCCGCCAAGATAACACCGGGGAGCTGTTTTTT.

The CDR3 coding sequence is TGTGCCAGCAGCCGACAAGAGACCCAGTACTTC. As protein: CASSRQETQYF. The chain recombines TRBV6-2 or TRBV6-3 with TRBJ2-5; D is uncertain. The CDR3 covers 11 residues. Germline assignment: CDR1 MNHEY and CDR2 SVGEGT. The V and J ends lost 6 bases and 2 bases respectively, with 4 bases between them.

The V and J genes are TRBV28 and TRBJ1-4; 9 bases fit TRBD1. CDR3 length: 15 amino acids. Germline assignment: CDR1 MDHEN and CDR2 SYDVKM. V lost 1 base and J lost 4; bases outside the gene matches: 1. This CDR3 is CASSLSTGGNEKLFF. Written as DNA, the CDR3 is TGTGCCAGCAGTTTATCGACAGGGGGTAATGAAAAACTGTTTTTT.

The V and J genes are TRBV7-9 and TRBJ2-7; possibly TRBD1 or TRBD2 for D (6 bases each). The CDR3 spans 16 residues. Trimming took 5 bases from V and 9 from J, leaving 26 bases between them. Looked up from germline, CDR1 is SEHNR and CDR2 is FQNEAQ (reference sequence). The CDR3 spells CASSQGPGHMGGSQYF. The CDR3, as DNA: TGTGCCAGCAGCCAGGGGCCCGGACATATGGGGGGTTCGCAGTACTTC.

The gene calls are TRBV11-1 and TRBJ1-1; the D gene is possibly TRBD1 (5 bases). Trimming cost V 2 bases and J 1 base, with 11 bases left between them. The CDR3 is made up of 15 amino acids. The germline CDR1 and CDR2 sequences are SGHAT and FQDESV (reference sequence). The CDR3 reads CASSLSRVSNTEAFF. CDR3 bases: TGTGCCAGCAGCTTAAGCAGGGTTTCGAACACTGAAGCTTTCTTT.

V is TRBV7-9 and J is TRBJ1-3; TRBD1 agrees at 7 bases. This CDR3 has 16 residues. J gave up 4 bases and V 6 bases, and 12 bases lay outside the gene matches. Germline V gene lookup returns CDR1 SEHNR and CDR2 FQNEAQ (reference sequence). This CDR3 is CASRRELGQMGNTIYF. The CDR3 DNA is TGTGCCAGCAGGCGAGAACTGGGACAGATGGGAAACACCATATATTTT.

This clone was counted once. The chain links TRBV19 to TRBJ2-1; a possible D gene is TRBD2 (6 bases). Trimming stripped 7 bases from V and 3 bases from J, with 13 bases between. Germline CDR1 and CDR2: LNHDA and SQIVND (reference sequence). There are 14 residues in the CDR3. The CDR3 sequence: CASTPGLHYNEQFF. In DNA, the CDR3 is TGTGCCAGTACCCCGGGACTTCACTACAATGAGCAGTTCTTC.

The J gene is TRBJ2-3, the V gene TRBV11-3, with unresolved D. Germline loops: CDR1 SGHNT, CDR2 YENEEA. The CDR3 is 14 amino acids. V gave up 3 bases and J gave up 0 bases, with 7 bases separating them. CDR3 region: CASSLVSSTDTQYF. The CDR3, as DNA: TGTGCCAGCAGCTTGGTATCCAGCACAGATACGCAGTATTTT.

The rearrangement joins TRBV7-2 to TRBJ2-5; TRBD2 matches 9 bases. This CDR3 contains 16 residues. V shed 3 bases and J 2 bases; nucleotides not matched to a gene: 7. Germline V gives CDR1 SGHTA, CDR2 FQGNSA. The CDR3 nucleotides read TGTGCCAGCAGCTTGAAAGCGGGGGGTAAACAAGAGACCCAGTACTTC. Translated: CASSLKAGGKQETQYF.

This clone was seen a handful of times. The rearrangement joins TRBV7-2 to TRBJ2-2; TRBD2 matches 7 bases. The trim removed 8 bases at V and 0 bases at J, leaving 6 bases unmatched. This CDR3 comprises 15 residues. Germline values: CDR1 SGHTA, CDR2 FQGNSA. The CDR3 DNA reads TGTGCCAGCGGTTCAGCGGGGTCGAACACCGGGGAGCTGTTTTTT. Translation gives CASGSAGSNTGELFF.

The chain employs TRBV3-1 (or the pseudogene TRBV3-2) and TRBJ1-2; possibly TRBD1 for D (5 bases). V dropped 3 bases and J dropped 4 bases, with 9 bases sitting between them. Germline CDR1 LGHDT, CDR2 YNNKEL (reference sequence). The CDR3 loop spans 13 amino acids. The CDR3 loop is CASSQTAAYGYTF. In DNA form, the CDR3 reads TGTGCCAGCAGCCAGACAGCAGCCTATGGCTACACCTTC.

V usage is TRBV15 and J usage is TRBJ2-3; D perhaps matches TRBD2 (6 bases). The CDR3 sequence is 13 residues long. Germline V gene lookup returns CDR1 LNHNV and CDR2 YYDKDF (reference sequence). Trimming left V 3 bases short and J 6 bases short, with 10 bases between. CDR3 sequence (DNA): TGTGCCACCAGCAGCGGGGAGGAGGATACGCAGTATTTT. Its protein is CATSSGEEDTQYF.

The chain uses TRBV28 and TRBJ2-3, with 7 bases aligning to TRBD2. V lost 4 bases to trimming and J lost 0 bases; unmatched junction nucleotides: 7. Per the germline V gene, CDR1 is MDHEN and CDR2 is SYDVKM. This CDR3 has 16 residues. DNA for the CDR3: TGTGCCAGCAGTTCGCCAGCGGGGACTAGCACAGATACGCAGTATTTT. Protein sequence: CASSSPAGTSTDTQYF.

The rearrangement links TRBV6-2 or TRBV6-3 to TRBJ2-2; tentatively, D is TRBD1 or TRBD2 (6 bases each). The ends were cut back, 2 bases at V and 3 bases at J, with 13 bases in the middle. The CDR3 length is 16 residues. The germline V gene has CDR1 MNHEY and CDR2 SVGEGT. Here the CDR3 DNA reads TGTGCCAGCAGTTACAGGGGGGCTTGGGACACCGGGGAGCTGTTTTTT. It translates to CASSYRGAWDTGELFF.

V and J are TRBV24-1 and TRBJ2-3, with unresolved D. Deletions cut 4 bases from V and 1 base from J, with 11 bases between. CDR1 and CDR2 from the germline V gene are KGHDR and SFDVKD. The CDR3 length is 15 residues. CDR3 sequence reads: CATSESRVGTDTQYF. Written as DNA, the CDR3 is TGTGCCACCAGTGAGAGTAGAGTGGGCACAGATACGCAGTATTTT.